This TCR beta chain was profiled in a study of T cells after yellow fever vaccination. Overall study findings and caveats: Among all clonotypes, a small share was observed in both CD4 and CD8 compartments. Once the booster was given, most primary-vaccination clones reappeared, at approximately 97% for CD4 and roughly 85% for CD8.

5'RACE template switching produced TCR cDNA carrying a universal primer site and UMIs. One entry per CDR3 protein, called by TCRdb with MiXCR from the 5' RACE reads. The sample has 500,000 to 650,000 distinct CDR3 sequences; 9% to 15% are singletons. The table lists this clonotype with many counts. As yet, its antigen is unknown. The sequences come from PBMCs, collected on the day of the yellow fever booster vaccination. This receptor was taken from a young man who received the YFV17D yellow fever vaccine.

The CDR3: CSVGPQETQYF. CDR3 DNA: TGCAGCGTTGGTCCGCAAGAGACCCAGTACTTC. This chain links TRBV29-1 with TRBJ2-5; no reliable D call. CDR3 length equals 11 residues. V was shortened by 4 bases and J by 2 bases, with 5 bases between the two germline ends. Germline values: CDR1 SQVTM, CDR2 ANQGSEA.